This T cell receptor beta chain stems from a study of Ad26.COV2.S vaccination and SARS-CoV-2 variants. The CDR3 is 11 amino acids. V was clipped by 6 bases and J by 2 bases, with 5 bases between them. Germline V lookup: CDR1 MNHEY, CDR2 SVGEGT. The treatment here: around 19 received Ad26.COV2.S at low or high dose, single or two shots; 5 received placebo; per-sample allocation not given. Following the first vaccine or placebo injection, samples were taken on day 63. Using immunoSEQ multiplex PCR, the repertoire was profiled, and TCRdb retains in-frame clones only, with some absent. The data contain 200,000 to 250,000 clones, over 75% of them singletons.

This chain links TRBV6-2 or TRBV6-3 with TRBJ2-7, with D hard to call. This specimen was peripheral blood, taken in a trial of Ad26.COV2.S vaccine versus placebo. This TCR was recovered from a person aged 18-60 years who received the Ad26.COV2.S COVID-19 vaccine or a placebo. Here the CDR3 reads CASSPAYEQYF. The DNA of the CDR3 is TGTGCCAGCAGCCCCGCCTACGAGCAGTACTTC.